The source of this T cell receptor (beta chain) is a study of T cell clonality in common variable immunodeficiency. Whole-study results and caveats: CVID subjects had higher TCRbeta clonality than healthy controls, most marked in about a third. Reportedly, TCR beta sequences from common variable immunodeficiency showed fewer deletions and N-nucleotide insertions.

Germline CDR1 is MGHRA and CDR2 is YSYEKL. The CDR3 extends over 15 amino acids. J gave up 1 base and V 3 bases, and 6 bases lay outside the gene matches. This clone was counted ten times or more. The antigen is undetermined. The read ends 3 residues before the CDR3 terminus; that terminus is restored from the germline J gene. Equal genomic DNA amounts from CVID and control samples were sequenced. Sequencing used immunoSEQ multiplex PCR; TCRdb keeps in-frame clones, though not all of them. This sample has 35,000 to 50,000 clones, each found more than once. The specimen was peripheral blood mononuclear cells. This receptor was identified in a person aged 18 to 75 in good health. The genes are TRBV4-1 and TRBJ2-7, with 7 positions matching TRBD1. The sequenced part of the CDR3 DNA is TGCGCCAGCAGCCAGATACAGGGGATGTCCTACGAG. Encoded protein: CASSQIQGMSYE. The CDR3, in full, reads CASSQIQGMSYEQYF.